These 31 T cell receptor beta chains share one sample of origin, sequenced in a study of cytomegalovirus exposure and HLA in healthy donors (dated by TCRdb to 2015 to 2018). The protocol used for the library was the immunoSEQ multiplex PCR assay. For the multiplex PCR, a mixture combining 60 forward primers for TCR Vbeta segments and 13 reverse primers for TCR Jbeta segments was used. Sourced from immuneACCESS, this table was stored by TCRdb with only in-frame sequences that have V and J called. A share of the clones is absent; for the studies checked, an unresolved V gene accounts for under half, and the remainder has no known explanation. The sample table contains 120,000 to 150,000 clones; only one count was recorded for over 70% of them. Approximately 2.8% of the sample is in the top ten clones. What was sequenced was PBMCs. These receptors were collected from a male donor in good health and CMV-seronegative.

The chain joins TRBV30 to TRBJ2-7; no clear D gene. CDR3 length: 11 residues. V was shortened by 2 bases and J by 6 bases, with 8 bases between the two germline ends. Germline V gives CDR1 GTSNPN, CDR2 SVGIG (reference sequence). CDR3 protein: CAWSPLAEQYF. The CDR3 region has the DNA TGTGCCTGGAGTCCGCTGGCCGAGCAGTACTTC.

The chain links TRBV5-6 to TRBJ2-5; D call uncertain. Germline V gene lookup returns CDR1 SGHDT and CDR2 YYEEEE. The CDR3 runs 15 residues. V lost 1 base and J lost 1, with 11 bases in between. CDR3 region: CASSLYTPGQETQYF. Written as DNA, the CDR3 is TGTGCCAGCAGCTTGTACACCCCAGGCCAAGAGACCCAGTACTTC.

This clone was seen a handful of times. The chain has TRBV19 and TRBJ1-2; the D is unclear. This CDR3 has 14 amino acids. Germline loops: CDR1 LNHDA, CDR2 SQIVND (reference sequence). The V gene lost 3 bases and the J gene lost 8 bases, with 16 bases spanning the gap. The CDR3 is CASSMTIWGGGYTF. The CDR3 DNA is TGTGCCAGTAGTATGACGATCTGGGGAGGCGGCTACACCTTC.

This rearrangement joins TRBV11-2 to TRBJ2-7; 7 bases are a match to TRBD2. Trimming at V came to 1 base and at J to 1 base, leaving 7 bases not matched to a gene. The CDR3 totals 16 residues. Germline CDR1 is SGHAT and CDR2 is FQNNGV. CDR3 sequence: CASSLGRGEWSYEQYF. CDR3 sequence (DNA): TGTGCCAGCAGCTTAGGTCGGGGGGAGTGGTCCTACGAGCAGTACTTC. The full variable domain, in which reference TRBV11-2 and TRBJ2-7 provide the parts outside the CDR3, is EAGVAQSPRYKIIEKRQSVAFWCNPISGHATLYWYQQILGQGPKLLIQFQNNGVVDDSQLPKDRFSAERLKGVDSTLKIQPAKLEDSAVYLCASSLGRGEWSYEQYFGPGTRLTVT.

This sequence joins TRBV30 and TRBJ2-1; possible D gene TRBD2, 6 bases. V was cut by 5 bases and J by 8 bases, with 25 bases left in between. The length of the CDR3 is 16 residues. Germline V gene lookup returns CDR1 GTSNPN and CDR2 SVGIG (reference sequence). CDR3 sequence (DNA): TGTGCCTGGGGCCCCGCTGGGGGAGGCTTGTTCGATGAGCAGTTCTTC. It yields the protein CAWGPAGGGLFDEQFF. Based on the CDR3 plus reference TRBV30 and TRBJ2-1, the full variable domain is SQTIHQWPATLVQPVGSPLSLECTVEGTSNPNLYWYRQAAGRGLQLLFYSVGIGQISSEVPQNLSASRPQDRQFILSSKKLLLSDSGFYLCAWGPAGGGLFDEQFFGPGTRLTVL.

The rearrangement joins TRBV6-1 to TRBJ2-3; D gene unclear. This CDR3 region has 15 residues. Trimming left V 2 bases short and J 2 bases short, with 11 bases between. Germline V gene data show CDR1 as MNHNS and CDR2 as SASEGT. This CDR3 is CASSEFGQLTDTQYF. The DNA for the CDR3 is TGTGCCAGCAGTGAATTTGGGCAACTCACAGATACGCAGTATTTT.

The chain joins TRBV10-3 to TRBJ1-2, with TRBD1 matching 9 bases. The CDR3 covers 14 residues. V gave up 4 bases and J gave up 4 bases; unmatched junction bases: 4. CDR1 is ENHRY and CDR2 is SYGVKD in the germline V gene. The DNA of the CDR3 is TGTGCCATCAGTGGCGGACAGGGGCCCTATGGCTACACCTTC. Protein product: CAISGGQGPYGYTF.

The rearrangement uses TRBV9 and TRBJ2-7, with a weak D call TRBD1 (5 bases). Deletions cut 0 bases from V and 0 bases from J, with 13 bases between. This CDR3 is built from 16 residues. CDR1 is SGDLS and CDR2 is YYNGEE in the germline V gene. CDR3 residues: CASSVAPGLDSYEQYF. The CDR3 DNA sequence: TGTGCCAGCAGCGTAGCTCCAGGGTTGGACTCCTACGAGCAGTACTTC.

The chain couples TRBV9 to TRBJ2-7; 8 bases are a match to TRBD1. The germline V gene has CDR1 SGDLS and CDR2 YYNGEE. This CDR3 region has 15 residues. V trimming: 1 base; J trimming: 6 bases; junction bases outside the gene matches: 9. DNA for the CDR3: TGTGCCAGCAGCGTAAGTGGACAGGGCGCTGGCGAGCAGTACTTC. This sequence encodes CASSVSGQGAGEQYF.

The chain combines TRBV7-2 with TRBJ1-5, with TRBD1 identical over 7 bases. The CDR3 is 16 residues long. Germline loops: CDR1 SGHTA, CDR2 FQGNSA. J gave up 3 bases and V 4 bases, and 9 bases lay outside the gene matches. CDR3 in amino acids: CASSYTGAVDNQPQHF. DNA of the CDR3: TGTGCCAGCAGCTACACAGGGGCAGTAGACAATCAGCCCCAGCATTTT.

The J gene is TRBJ1-6, the V gene TRBV27; 9 bases map to TRBD1. The CDR3 sequence is 17 residues long. CDR1 is MNHEY, CDR2 SMNVEV, per germline (reference sequence). After removal of 6 bases from V and 5 bases from J, the junction contained 11 bases not matched to a gene. CDR3 bases: TGTGCCAGCAGGTACCGGGACAGGGATCTGAATAATTCACCCCTCCACTTT. The encoded protein is CASRYRDRDLNNSPLHF.

The V call is TRBV18, the J call TRBJ2-5; TRBD1 matches 8 bases. The length of the CDR3 is 14 residues. With V trimmed by 4 bases and J by 4 bases, 5 bases remained unmatched. CDR1 and CDR2 (germline): KGHSH, LQKENI. The DNA of the CDR3 is TGTGCCAGCTCACAGGACAGGGTCGGAGAGACCCAGTACTTC. This translates into CASSQDRVGETQYF.

This chain uses TRBV5-6 with TRBJ2-7; the match to TRBD1 covers 10 bases. V shed 0 bases and J 1 base; nucleotides not matched to a gene: 1. Germline V gene data show CDR1 as SGHDT and CDR2 as YYEEEE. This CDR3 region has 15 residues. CDR3 nucleotide sequence: TGTGCCAGCAGCTTGGGGGGACAGGGGTCCTACGAGCAGTACTTC. It is translated as CASSLGGQGSYEQYF.

The CDR3 DNA reads TGTGCCAGCGGGACAGGAACGTCCTACGAGCAGTACTTC. Protein sequence: CASGTGTSYEQYF. This sequence joins TRBV25-1 and TRBJ2-7, with TRBD1 identical over 8 bases. The CDR3 has 13 residues. CDR1 and CDR2 from the germline V gene are MGHDK and SYGVNS. J lost 1 base, V lost 8 bases, and 4 bases had no gene match.

V gene TRBV5-1 combines with J gene TRBJ2-7; 10 bases align to TRBD2. V shed 5 bases and J 4 bases; nucleotides not matched to a gene: 12. The CDR3 totals 16 residues. The germline V gene has CDR1 SGHRS and CDR2 YFSETQ. The CDR3 loop is CASSVSGRRISYEQYF. The CDR3 bases are TGCGCCAGCAGTGTTAGCGGGAGGCGAATTTCTTACGAGCAGTACTTC.

As concerns this clone: The junction does not match germline at one end; this may be a read error. J is TRBJ2-7 and V is TRBV5-1; 7 bases are shared with TRBD2. Germline CDR1 SGHRS, CDR2 YFSETQ. This CDR3 contains 15 residues. The chain's CDR3 is CPSSLGGSSDYEQYF. Written as DNA, the CDR3 is TGCCCCAGCAGCTTGGGAGGGTCCTCTGACTACGAGCAGTACTTC. Supplemented by reference TRBV5-1 and TRBJ2-7, the full variable domain reads KAGVTQTPRYLIKTRGQQVTLSCSPISGHRSVSWYQQTPGQGLQFLFEYFSETQRNKGNFPGRFSGRQFSNSRSEMNVSTLELGDSALYLCPSSLGGSSDYEQYFGPGTRLTVT.

This rearrangement joins TRBV2 to TRBJ1-1; maybe TRBD1 (5 bases). Between the trimmed V and J ends, which lost 7 bases and 2 bases, there was a span of 11 bases. The CDR3 spans 13 residues. Germline assignment: CDR1 SNHLY and CDR2 FYNNEI. CDR3 amino acids: CASNLDSNTEAFF. In nucleotides, the CDR3 is TGTGCCAGCAATTTAGACAGTAACACTGAAGCTTTCTTT.

This rearrangement joins TRBV29-1 to TRBJ1-2, with a tentative D call TRBD1 (6 bases). V was shortened by 3 bases and J by 4 bases, with 12 bases between the two germline ends. The germline gives CDR1 SQVTM, CDR2 ANQGSEA. The CDR3 runs 13 residues. The CDR3 protein is CSVEARGTYGYTF. The CDR3 DNA is TGCAGCGTTGAGGCCAGGGGTACCTATGGCTACACCTTC. Full variable domain (outside the CDR3, taken from reference TRBV29-1 and TRBJ1-2): SAVISQKPSRDICQRGTSLTIQCQVDSQVTMMFWYRQQPGQSLTLIATANQGSEATYESGFVIDKFPISRPNLTFSTLTVSNMSPEDSSIYLCSVEARGTYGYTFGSGTRLTVV.

This clone has a handful of counts. The J gene is TRBJ2-7, the V gene TRBV6-5, with 11 bases identical to TRBD2. Germline V CDR1 and CDR2: MNHEY, SVGAGI. With 6 bases clipped from V and 4 bases from J, the junction kept 5 bases outside the gene matches. The CDR3 is 14 amino acids. CDR3 loop: CASRRTSGPYEQYF. The CDR3 DNA reads TGTGCCAGCAGGAGGACTAGCGGGCCTTACGAGCAGTACTTC.

The rearrangement uses TRBV30 and TRBJ1-1, with 10 bases aligning to TRBD1. CDR3 size: 14 residues. Per germline, CDR1 GTSNPN and CDR2 SVGIG (reference sequence). V lost 3 bases, J lost 5 bases, and 6 bases stayed unmatched. CDR3 DNA: TGTGCCTGGAGGTCGGACAGGGGGGAGACTGAAGCTTTCTTT. It codes for CAWRSDRGETEAFF.

The J gene is TRBJ1-5, the V gene TRBV7-8; tentative D call: TRBD1 (5 bases). This CDR3 is 16 amino acids long. Looked up from germline, CDR1 is SGHVS and CDR2 is FQNEAQ. V dropped 1 base and J dropped 1 base, with 11 bases sitting between them. The CDR3 DNA follows: TGTGCCAGCAGCTTAGAAATGAGACAGAGCAATCAGCCCCAGCATTTT. Protein product: CASSLEMRQSNQPQHF.

This clone showed up just a few times. This chain connects TRBV5-4 to TRBJ2-6; no firm D call. V lost 5 bases to trimming and J lost 1 base, with 7 bases between them. This CDR3 spans 14 amino acids. Germline-derived CDR1 and CDR2 are SGHNT and YYREEE (reference sequence). The CDR3 sequence: CASRSQSGANVLTF. The CDR3 nucleotides are TGTGCCAGCAGGTCACAGTCTGGGGCCAACGTCCTGACTTTC.

This chain joins TRBV5-1 and TRBJ2-2, with 13 bases lining up with TRBD2. V shed 3 bases, J shed 4 bases, and the junction held 0 bases outside the gene matches. Germline V gene data show CDR1 as SGHRS and CDR2 as YFSETQ. This CDR3 region has 15 residues. The CDR3 sequence is CASSWTSGGTGELFF. CDR3 nucleotide sequence: TGCGCCAGCAGCTGGACTAGCGGGGGCACCGGGGAGCTGTTTTTT.

The genes are TRBV6-1 and TRBJ1-5; 7 bases fit TRBD1. This CDR3 is built from 13 residues. Germline CDR1 reads MNHNS; CDR2 reads SASEGT. V lost 2 bases to trimming and J lost 9 bases; unmatched junction nucleotides: 4. In DNA form, the CDR3 reads TGTGCCAGCAGTGAACAGGGGGGACGGCCCCAGCATTTT. Its protein product is CASSEQGGRPQHF.

This chain connects TRBV5-1 to TRBJ1-3; 8 nucleotides align to TRBD1. J gave up 1 base and V 3 bases, and 3 bases lay outside the gene matches. The CDR3 runs to 15 residues. In germline, CDR1 is SGHRS, CDR2 YFSETQ. CDR3 protein: CASSSRQGSGNTIYF. The CDR3 DNA sequence: TGCGCCAGCAGCTCCCGACAGGGGTCTGGAAACACCATATATTTT. Combining the CDR3 with reference TRBV5-1 and TRBJ1-3 gives the whole variable domain KAGVTQTPRYLIKTRGQQVTLSCSPISGHRSVSWYQQTPGQGLQFLFEYFSETQRNKGNFPGRFSGRQFSNSRSEMNVSTLELGDSALYLCASSSRQGSGNTIYFGEGSWLTVV.

This chain uses TRBV11-2 with TRBJ1-5, with 8 bases lining up with TRBD1. Trimming removed 5 bases from V and 2 bases from J; junction bases left unmatched: 5. Per the germline V gene, CDR1 is SGHAT and CDR2 is FQNNGV. The CDR3 has 15 amino acids. DNA of the CDR3: TGTGCCAGCAGCCGCGGACAGGGAGGCAATCAGCCCCAGCATTTT. It specifies CASSRGQGGNQPQHF.

The chain recombines TRBV29-1 with TRBJ1-2; D possibly corresponds to TRBD1 (6 bases). The V end lost 3 bases, the J end lost 6 bases, and 11 bases lay between the germline ends. Germline-derived CDR1 and CDR2 are SQVTM and ANQGSEA. The CDR3 has 12 residues. The CDR3 loop is CSVDKGGDGYTF. The CDR3 bases are TGCAGCGTTGATAAAGGGGGGGATGGCTACACCTTC.

The chain carries TRBV10-1 and TRBJ2-5, with 7 bases matching TRBD2. The CDR3 sequence is 11 residues long. The trim removed 5 bases at V and 9 bases at J, leaving 3 bases unmatched. CDR1 WNHNN and CDR2 SYGVQD come from the germline V gene (reference sequence). The CDR3 protein is CASSPAGAQYF. CDR3 nucleotide sequence: TGCGCCAGCAGTCCCGCGGGGGCCCAGTACTTC.

This chain uses TRBV18 with TRBJ1-2; 7 bases agree with TRBD1. Per the germline V gene, CDR1 is KGHSH and CDR2 is LQKENI. The CDR3 sequence is 18 residues long. The V and J ends lost 3 bases and 6 bases, in that order; junction bases with no gene match: 19. The CDR3 region has the DNA TGTGCCAGCTCACCGGCGCGAGAGACAGGGCTCTCCTATCATGGCTACACCTTC. It codes for CASSPARETGLSYHGYTF.

This sequence joins TRBV5-1 and TRBJ1-2; 7 bases align to TRBD1. Trimming at V came to 4 bases and at J to 3 bases, leaving 6 bases not matched to a gene. Germline V gene lookup returns CDR1 SGHRS and CDR2 YFSETQ. This CDR3 has 14 amino acids. This CDR3 reads CASSPRDSYYGYTF. In DNA, the CDR3 is TGCGCCAGCAGCCCGAGGGACAGCTACTATGGCTACACCTTC.

This clone has a single count. This chain uses TRBV30 with TRBJ1-1, with TRBD1 as a possible D gene (5 bases). Deletions cut 0 bases from V and 5 bases from J, with 16 bases between. Germline CDR1 GTSNPN, CDR2 SVGIG (reference sequence). CDR3 length equals 15 residues. The CDR3 DNA follows: TGTGCCTGGAGTGTTGAATGGGGGAGGAGGACTGAAGCTTTCTTT. This codes for CAWSVEWGRRTEAFF.